Detailed here is one T cell receptor beta chain. In its sample, this clonotype was seen a few times. The antigen it recognizes is unknown. The junction differs from germline at one of its ends, possibly a read error. Synovial fluid samples were matched to blood samples from the same ankylosing spondylitis patients. This specimen belongs to a study of CD8 T cells in ankylosing spondylitis (dated by TCRdb to the late 2010s). Background for the entire study: The study set out to find disease-linked TCR variants by profiling T cell receptor beta repertoires in ankylosing spondylitis patients and healthy donors. The full study cohort comprised about 23 ankylosing spondylitis patients and about 110 healthy donors. Peripheral blood was sampled, and synovial fluid was also collected from ankylosing spondylitis patients.

From cysteine to phenylalanine, the CDR3 is 11 amino acids long. The CDR3 DNA has 33 bases and is translated from base 1. The germline V gene yields SNHLY for CDR1 and FYNNEI for CDR2. Overall results and qualifications from the work: A CD8+ phenotype was shown by the disease-linked clones, which were found at relatively low frequencies in peripheral blood. A TCR beta motif made up of several highly homologous amino acid variants appeared to be characteristic of blood from ankylosing spondylitis patients. According to the report, matched synovial fluid samples from ankylosing spondylitis patients were significantly enriched for the disease-linked clones. Some motif variants had previously been reported in the synovial fluid and blood of reactive arthritis patients, which suggests shared mechanisms of disease initiation.

Instrument on record: Illumina HiSeq 2500. Quantitative 5'-RACE with molecular barcodes was the method used to prepare the TCR beta libraries. Processing in the source paper ran as follows. A new computational method, built on a probabilistic model of VDJ rearrangement, was used to identify disease-linked TCR variants. TCRdb reanalyzed the raw reads on its own, using fastp at Q25 for trimming and MiXCR for clone calling, and kept in-frame beta chains. Rows with a matching CDR3 protein are joined into one entry that keeps the most common DNA and genes. The V and J calls come from TCRdb's annotation, not from the publication. The sample table shows about 140,000 distinct CDR3 sequences, and roughly 8% are seen once. The top ten clonotypes cover 7.3% of the sample.

The sequence joins TRBV2 to TRBJ2-7, with no confident D gene call. Material for sequencing was synovial fluid, either unsorted or a sorted T cell fraction (not recorded which). The sequence was collected from a male donor with ankylosing spondylitis. DNA sequence: TGTGCCACCAGTTGGTCCTACGAGCAGTACTTC. Translated, this is CATSWSYEQYF.